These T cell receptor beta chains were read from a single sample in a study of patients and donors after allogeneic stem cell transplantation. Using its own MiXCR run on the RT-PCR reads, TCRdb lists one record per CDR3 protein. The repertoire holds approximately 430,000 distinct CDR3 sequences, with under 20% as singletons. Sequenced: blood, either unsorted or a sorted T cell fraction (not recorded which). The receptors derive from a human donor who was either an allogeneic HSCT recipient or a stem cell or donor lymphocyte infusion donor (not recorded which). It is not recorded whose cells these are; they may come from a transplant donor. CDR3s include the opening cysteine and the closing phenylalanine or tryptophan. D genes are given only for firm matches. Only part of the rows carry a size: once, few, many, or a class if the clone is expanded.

cdr3_nt: TGCAGTGCTAGGTCGGGACTAGCGGGAGGGCTTAGCACAGATACGCAGTATTTT
cdr3_aa: CSARSGLAGGLSTDTQYF
clone_size: -
d_call: TRBD2
j_call: TRBJ2-3
v_call: TRBV20-1

cdr3_nt: TGTGTCAGCAGCACCACAGGGTCGGGGGAGCTGTTTTTT
cdr3_aa: CVSSTTGSGELFF
clone_size: once
d_call: -
j_call: TRBJ2-2
v_call: TRBV7-3

cdr3_nt: TGTGCCACCAGCTTGGAAGGGGGGGGCAAAAACATTCAGTACTTC
cdr3_aa: CATSLEGGGKNIQYF
clone_size: few
d_call: -
j_call: TRBJ2-4
v_call: TRBV15

cdr3_nt: TGCGCCAGCAGCTTGGGATTAGCGGGGACCTCCTACAATGAGCAGTTCTTC
cdr3_aa: CASSLGLAGTSYNEQFF
clone_size: -
d_call: TRBD2
j_call: TRBJ2-1
v_call: TRBV5-1

cdr3_nt: TGTGCCAGCTCACCTATACACGACAGAAACACTGAAGCTTTCTTT
cdr3_aa: CASSPIHDRNTEAFF
clone_size: -
d_call: -
j_call: TRBJ1-1
v_call: TRBV18

cdr3_nt: TGTGCCAGCAGTCGAAGCCGAGGCTTAGTCTCAGATACGCAGTATTTT
cdr3_aa: CASSRSRGLVSDTQYF
clone_size: -
d_call: -
j_call: TRBJ2-3
v_call: TRBV7-9

cdr3_nt: TGTGCCAGCAGTGATGAGTTAGGAGAGACCCAGTACTTC
cdr3_aa: CASSDELGETQYF
clone_size: -
d_call: -
j_call: TRBJ2-5
v_call: TRBV2

cdr3_nt: TGCGCCAGCAGCTTCGACAGGGGGAAGAATGGCTACACCTTC
cdr3_aa: CASSFDRGKNGYTF
clone_size: -
d_call: TRBD1
j_call: TRBJ1-2
v_call: TRBV5-1

cdr3_nt: TGTGCCAGCAGTTACCCCGGGGGCGCGGGCACTGAAGCTTTCTTT
cdr3_aa: CASSYPGGAGTEAFF
clone_size: -
d_call: -
j_call: TRBJ1-1
v_call: TRBV6-2/TRBV6-3

cdr3_nt: TGTGCCAGCAGCTCTAGACAGGGGGCATACTATGGCTACACCTTC
cdr3_aa: CASSSRQGAYYGYTF
clone_size: many
d_call: TRBD1
j_call: TRBJ1-2
v_call: TRBV7-8

cdr3_nt: TGTGCCTCAGCCGCGCACCCCTCCTACAATGAGCAGTTCTTC
cdr3_aa: CASAAHPSYNEQFF
clone_size: few
d_call: -
j_call: TRBJ2-1
v_call: TRBV19

cdr3_nt: TGCAGTGCTAGTCGGCCCGTCTCCTACGAGCAGTACTTC
cdr3_aa: CSASRPVSYEQYF
clone_size: -
d_call: -
j_call: TRBJ2-7
v_call: TRBV20-1

cdr3_nt: TGTGCCAGCAGTTTTAACGGGGGTCCCAGGGCGGGGGAGCTGTTTTTT
cdr3_aa: CASSFNGGPRAGELFF
clone_size: -
d_call: -
j_call: TRBJ2-2
v_call: TRBV12-3/TRBV12-4

cdr3_nt: TGCGCCAGCAGCTTAATCCGGGGCACTAATGAAAAACTGTTTTTT
cdr3_aa: CASSLIRGTNEKLFF
clone_size: few
d_call: -
j_call: TRBJ1-4
v_call: TRBV5-1

cdr3_nt: TGCAGCGTTGAGGCTAACTATGGCTACACCTTC
cdr3_aa: CSVEANYGYTF
clone_size: few
d_call: -
j_call: TRBJ1-2
v_call: TRBV29-1

cdr3_nt: TGTGCCAGCAGTGAAAGAACGGTCAATCAGCCCCAGCATTTT
cdr3_aa: CASSERTVNQPQHF
clone_size: -
d_call: -
j_call: TRBJ1-5
v_call: TRBV6-1

cdr3_nt: TGCAGTGCTAGAGGAGGGGCGGGGGCCCCCTACAATGAGCAGTTCTTC
cdr3_aa: CSARGGAGAPYNEQFF
clone_size: -
d_call: -
j_call: TRBJ2-1
v_call: TRBV20-1

cdr3_nt: TGTGCCAGCAGCTTAGCGCGTCAGGGCCCCAGGGTGTTTTTT
cdr3_aa: CASSLARQGPRVFF
clone_size: -
d_call: -
j_call: TRBJ1-4
v_call: TRBV7-8

cdr3_nt: TGCAGTGCTAGAGATTCTAGCGGGGCGAGCACAGATACGCAGTATTTT
cdr3_aa: CSARDSSGASTDTQYF
clone_size: -
d_call: TRBD2
j_call: TRBJ2-3
v_call: TRBV20-1

cdr3_nt: TGTGCCAGCAGCCCTAGTCGGCAGGGAGCCACTGAAGCTTTCTTT
cdr3_aa: CASSPSRQGATEAFF
clone_size: -
d_call: -
j_call: TRBJ1-1
v_call: TRBV7-9

cdr3_nt: TGTGCCAGCAGTCCTCTGGGGGAGGTGAACACTGAAGCTTTCTTT
cdr3_aa: CASSPLGEVNTEAFF
clone_size: once
d_call: -
j_call: TRBJ1-1
v_call: TRBV6-1

cdr3_nt: TGCAGTGCTAGATTGACTAGCGGGGATGGGAATGAGCAGTTCTTC
cdr3_aa: CSARLTSGDGNEQFF
clone_size: few
d_call: TRBD2
j_call: TRBJ2-1
v_call: TRBV20-1

cdr3_nt: TGTGCCAGCAGTCCCAGAACTAGGACAACGAACACCGGGGAGCTGTTTTTT
cdr3_aa: CASSPRTRTTNTGELFF
clone_size: few
d_call: -
j_call: TRBJ2-2
v_call: TRBV27

cdr3_nt: TGCGCCAGCAGCCTAGGGGGGACAGGGACCTACGAGCAGTACTTC
cdr3_aa: CASSLGGTGTYEQYF
clone_size: many
d_call: TRBD1
j_call: TRBJ2-7
v_call: TRBV4-1

cdr3_nt: TGTGCCAGCTCACCAGGGGCGTTTTCCTACGAGCAGTACTTC
cdr3_aa: CASSPGAFSYEQYF
clone_size: -
d_call: -
j_call: TRBJ2-7
v_call: TRBV18

cdr3_nt: TGTGCCAGTAGTATAGGAGCAGTGGCCAGCACTGAAGCTTTCTTT
cdr3_aa: CASSIGAVASTEAFF
clone_size: -
d_call: -
j_call: TRBJ1-1
v_call: TRBV19

cdr3_nt: TGTGCCAGCCGACGGACAACTAACACCGGGGAGCTGTTTTTT
cdr3_aa: CASRRTTNTGELFF
clone_size: many
d_call: -
j_call: TRBJ2-2
v_call: TRBV6-2/TRBV6-3

cdr3_nt: TGCGCCAGCAGCATAGGGACAGAGACCTATGGCTACACCTTC
cdr3_aa: CASSIGTETYGYTF
clone_size: -
d_call: TRBD1
j_call: TRBJ1-2
v_call: TRBV5-1

cdr3_nt: TGTGCCAGCAGCTTAGATTCAGGGAGAACGAACACCGGGGAGCTGTTTTTT
cdr3_aa: CASSLDSGRTNTGELFF
clone_size: many
d_call: -
j_call: TRBJ2-2
v_call: TRBV11-2

cdr3_nt: TGCAGTGCTAGACGGGGGGTGGAGACCCAGTACTTC
cdr3_aa: CSARRGVETQYF
clone_size: -
d_call: TRBD2
j_call: TRBJ2-5
v_call: TRBV20-1

cdr3_nt: TGTGCCAGCAGTTATAGGACAGGGAACACCGGGGAGCTGTTTTTT
cdr3_aa: CASSYRTGNTGELFF
clone_size: few
d_call: TRBD1
j_call: TRBJ2-2
v_call: TRBV6-5

cdr3_nt: TGTGCCAGCAACGGGGACGGTCTTGTTTACGAGCAGTACTTC
cdr3_aa: CASNGDGLVYEQYF
clone_size: -
d_call: -
j_call: TRBJ2-7
v_call: TRBV6-4

cdr3_nt: TGTGCCAGCAGCCAAGCGGACGGACGCACAGATACGCAGTATTTT
cdr3_aa: CASSQADGRTDTQYF
clone_size: -
d_call: -
j_call: TRBJ2-3
v_call: TRBV4-2

cdr3_nt: TGTGCCAGCAGCCGGGGTGGACAGGGGGCCACTGAAGCTTTCTTT
cdr3_aa: CASSRGGQGATEAFF
clone_size: -
d_call: TRBD1
j_call: TRBJ1-1
v_call: TRBV25-1

cdr3_nt: TGCAGTGTTCGTTCGGGACAGGGGCCCTACGAGCAGTACTTC
cdr3_aa: CSVRSGQGPYEQYF
clone_size: -
d_call: TRBD1
j_call: TRBJ2-7
v_call: TRBV20-1

cdr3_nt: TGTGCCAGCACTTGGACTAGCGGGGGGGCCACTAGTAATGAGCAGTTCTTC
cdr3_aa: CASTWTSGGATSNEQFF
clone_size: -
d_call: TRBD2
j_call: TRBJ2-1
v_call: TRBV6-2/TRBV6-3

cdr3_nt: TGTGCCAGCAGCCCTTCGGAGACCCAGTACTTC
cdr3_aa: CASSPSETQYF
clone_size: many
d_call: -
j_call: TRBJ2-5
v_call: TRBV12-3/TRBV12-4

cdr3_nt: TGTGCCAGCTGCCAGGGACAAGACTACGAGCAGTACTTC
cdr3_aa: CASCQGQDYEQYF
clone_size: few
d_call: -
j_call: TRBJ2-7
v_call: TRBV28

cdr3_nt: TGTGCCAGCAGCTTACAGGGTTTCAACAATGAGCAGTTCTTC
cdr3_aa: CASSLQGFNNEQFF
clone_size: few
d_call: -
j_call: TRBJ2-1
v_call: TRBV7-9

cdr3_nt: TGTGCCAGCAGTGAAACCCGAGTTTCTGAGCAGTACTTC
cdr3_aa: CASSETRVSEQYF
clone_size: -
d_call: -
j_call: TRBJ2-7
v_call: TRBV25-1

cdr3_nt: TGCAGTGCTCCGGACGGAATTGGAAACACCATATATTTT
cdr3_aa: CSAPDGIGNTIYF
clone_size: -
d_call: -
j_call: TRBJ1-3
v_call: TRBV20-1

cdr3_nt: TGCGCCAGCAGCAGGGGACAGGACGAACTGTTTTTT
cdr3_aa: CASSRGQDELFF
clone_size: few
d_call: TRBD1
j_call: TRBJ1-4
v_call: TRBV5-1

cdr3_nt: TGCGCCAGCAGCTACCCTCGCGCGGGACAAAACACCGGGGAGCTGTTTTTT
cdr3_aa: CASSYPRAGQNTGELFF
clone_size: many
d_call: -
j_call: TRBJ2-2
v_call: TRBV5-1

cdr3_nt: TGTGCCAGCAGCCAGTTCGTAGGACAGTCCCACGGGCCTAACACTGAAGCTTTCTTT
cdr3_aa: CASSQFVGQSHGPNTEAFF
clone_size: few
d_call: -
j_call: TRBJ1-1
v_call: TRBV14

cdr3_nt: TGTGCCACCAGCAGAGGACAGCGCAATGAGCAGTTCTTC
cdr3_aa: CATSRGQRNEQFF
clone_size: few
d_call: -
j_call: TRBJ2-1
v_call: TRBV15

cdr3_nt: TGTGCCAGCAGTCTTAAACTCGCTGGAAACACCATATATTTT
cdr3_aa: CASSLKLAGNTIYF
clone_size: many
d_call: -
j_call: TRBJ1-3
v_call: TRBV12-3/TRBV12-4

cdr3_nt: TGTGCCAGCCGACGGGACAGACCTAGCACAGATACGCAGTATTTT
cdr3_aa: CASRRDRPSTDTQYF
clone_size: few
d_call: TRBD1
j_call: TRBJ2-3
v_call: TRBV2

cdr3_nt: TGTGCCAGCAGTGAGTGGGGGTCTGGGAACATTCAGTACTTC
cdr3_aa: CASSEWGSGNIQYF
clone_size: -
d_call: -
j_call: TRBJ2-4
v_call: TRBV25-1

cdr3_nt: TGTGCCAGCAGTTACGCAAAGGCCACGGCTACATATGGCTACACCTTC
cdr3_aa: CASSYAKATATYGYTF
clone_size: few
d_call: -
j_call: TRBJ1-2
v_call: TRBV6-5

cdr3_nt: TGTGCCAGCAGTTTTAACCTCCGGGACAGGGGGCTCCATGAGCAGTTCTTC
cdr3_aa: CASSFNLRDRGLHEQFF
clone_size: few
d_call: TRBD1
j_call: TRBJ2-1
v_call: TRBV7-9

cdr3_nt: TGCGCCAGCAGCCAAGAGGAGGAGCTGAGGACTGAAGCTTTCTTT
cdr3_aa: CASSQEEELRTEAFF
clone_size: few
d_call: -
j_call: TRBJ1-1
v_call: TRBV4-3

cdr3_nt: TGTGCCTGCCAAAATTCCCCTGGAGGGGAGCGGAATGAGCAGTTCTTC
cdr3_aa: CACQNSPGGERNEQFF
clone_size: few
d_call: -
j_call: TRBJ2-1
v_call: TRBV30

cdr3_nt: TGTGCCAGCAGCCCCCGGCTAGCGGGACCCTACGAGCAGTACTTC
cdr3_aa: CASSPRLAGPYEQYF
clone_size: few
d_call: TRBD2
j_call: TRBJ2-7
v_call: TRBV9

cdr3_nt: TGTGCCAGTAGTATGGGCGGTCGCGAGCAGTACTTC
cdr3_aa: CASSMGGREQYF
clone_size: -
d_call: -
j_call: TRBJ2-7
v_call: TRBV19

cdr3_nt: TGCAGCGTCGCGGGACAGGATTATGGCTACACCTTC
cdr3_aa: CSVAGQDYGYTF
clone_size: -
d_call: TRBD1
j_call: TRBJ1-2
v_call: TRBV29-1